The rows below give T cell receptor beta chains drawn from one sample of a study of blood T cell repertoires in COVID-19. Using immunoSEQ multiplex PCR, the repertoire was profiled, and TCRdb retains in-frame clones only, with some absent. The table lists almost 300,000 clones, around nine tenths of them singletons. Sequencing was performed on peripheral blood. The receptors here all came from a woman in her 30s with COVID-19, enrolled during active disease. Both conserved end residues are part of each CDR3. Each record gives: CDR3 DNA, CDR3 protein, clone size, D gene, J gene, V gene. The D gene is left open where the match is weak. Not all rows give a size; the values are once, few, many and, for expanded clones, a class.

TGTGCCAGCAGTGATGCTTTGGGACAGGGGTATGGCTACACCTTC,CASSDALGQGYGYTF,once,TRBD1,TRBJ1-2,TRBV6-1
TGTGCCACCAGCAGGGGGGCCGGCTATGGCTACACCTTC,CATSRGAGYGYTF,few,.,TRBJ1-2,TRBV15
TGTGCCAGTAGTATCCCGGGACAGGGGACCTACGAGCAGTACTTC,CASSIPGQGTYEQYF,.,TRBD1,TRBJ2-7,TRBV19
TGCGCCAGCAGCCGTAGTTTGGTGTTTACGTCTGAAGCTTTCTTT,CASSRSLVFTSEAFF,.,.,TRBJ1-1,TRBV5-1
TGTGCCAGTAGTATGCCCGAGAGGCTTAGCAATCAGCCCCAGCATTTT,CASSMPERLSNQPQHF,.,.,TRBJ1-5,TRBV19
TGCAGCGTGAAGGGGGCAGGGACCCTCCGGTATGGCTACACCTTC,CSVKGAGTLRYGYTF,once,TRBD1,TRBJ1-2,TRBV29-1
TGTGCCAGCAGCCTTGGGCCAAACGAAGCTTTCTTT,CASSLGPNEAFF,.,.,TRBJ1-1,TRBV7-9
TGCGCCAGCAGATTTCATCCGGGACAGTTGTGGGGAACGAACACCGGGGAGCTGTTTTTT,CASRFHPGQLWGTNTGELFF,.,TRBD1,TRBJ2-2,TRBV5-1
TGTGCCAGCAGCTTAAGTCGGGCAATAGCGGGGTATGGCTACACCTTC,CASSLSRAIAGYGYTF,.,.,TRBJ1-2,TRBV5-5
TGTGCCAGCAGCCAAGATTCGACAGGGACCAATGAGCAGTTCTTC,CASSQDSTGTNEQFF,.,TRBD1,TRBJ2-1,TRBV3-1/TRBV3-2
TGCGCCAGCAGCCGACCCCCCGGACAGTCCGAATTCTATGGCTACACCTTC,CASSRPPGQSEFYGYTF,.,.,TRBJ1-2,TRBV4-1
TGCGCCAGCAGCCTCCTCCAGCGGGGGGGCCGTGAGCAGTACTTC,CASSLLQRGGREQYF,once,TRBD2,TRBJ2-7,TRBV5-1
TGTGCCAGCAGCGGCCGGGTCTCTGGGGCCAACGTCCTGACTTTC,CASSGRVSGANVLTF,.,.,TRBJ2-6,TRBV9
TGTGCCAGCAGTTTTCAGGGTGTCTACTACACCTTC,CASSFQGVYYTF,.,.,TRBJ1-2,TRBV6-5
TGTGCCACCGGGAGGACAGATACGCAGTATTTT,CATGRTDTQYF,.,TRBD2,TRBJ2-3,TRBV2
TGTGCCAGCAGTCACAGGGGGGGAAAACTGTTTTTT,CASSHRGGKLFF,.,TRBD1,TRBJ1-4,TRBV6-5
TGTGCCAGCAGGTACAACTCCTACAATGAGCAGTTCTTC,CASRYNSYNEQFF,.,.,TRBJ2-1,TRBV2
TGTGCCAGCACCTACAGGGGCGATGAGCAGTTCTTC,CASTYRGDEQFF,few,TRBD1,TRBJ2-1,TRBV6-6
TGTGCCAGCAGCTTAGCGGAGTGGGACTCCCTGTATATTCAGTACTTC,CASSLAEWDSLYIQYF,.,.,TRBJ2-4,TRBV7-2
TGCAGCGCCAGGACAGGGGTTAATGAAAAACTGTTTTTT,CSARTGVNEKLFF,.,TRBD1,TRBJ1-4,TRBV29-1
TGTGCCAGCAGTGTTCTTCCTGAAAAACTGTTTTTT,CASSVLPEKLFF,once,.,TRBJ1-4,TRBV2
TGTGCCAGCAGTTTGGCGGGACTAGCGGGCATAGATACGCAGTATTTT,CASSLAGLAGIDTQYF,.,TRBD2,TRBJ2-3,TRBV28
TGTGCCAGCAGCTGGGGACAGGGAGACACTGAAGCTTTCTTT,CASSWGQGDTEAFF,many,TRBD1,TRBJ1-1,TRBV5-4
TGTGCCAGTAGCCCGGTGGGGGGTGGCGAGCAGTACTTC,CASSPVGGGEQYF,.,.,TRBJ2-7,TRBV19
TGTGCCAAAAAGACAGGGCGTCTCTATGGCTACACCTTC,CAKKTGRLYGYTF,.,TRBD1,TRBJ1-2,TRBV19
TGTGCTAGTGGTAGCGGGAGTGCGAACACTGAAGCTTTCTTT,CASGSGSANTEAFF,.,.,TRBJ1-1,TRBV12-5
TGTGCCAGCAGTTTTCAGGCTTCGGCTGAAGCTTTCTTT,CASSFQASAEAFF,.,.,TRBJ1-1,TRBV12-3/TRBV12-4
TGTGCCAGCAGCTTCCCCGGGACAGGGGGCCGGGAGCAGTACTTC,CASSFPGTGGREQYF,once,TRBD1,TRBJ2-7,TRBV7-2
TGTGCCAGCAGCTTCGAGGGTCCGCAGTATTTT,CASSFEGPQYF,once,.,TRBJ2-3,TRBV7-8
TGCGCCAGCAGCCCTGGAGGATTAGCGTTTGGAAACACCATATATTTT,CASSPGGLAFGNTIYF,.,.,TRBJ1-3,TRBV4-1
TGTGCCTGGGCTCACGGGACAGGGTACAATGAGCAGTTCTTC,CAWAHGTGYNEQFF,once,TRBD1,TRBJ2-1,TRBV30
TGTGCCAGCAGCCGGACTAGCGGCTCCTACGAGCAGTACTTC,CASSRTSGSYEQYF,.,TRBD2,TRBJ2-7,TRBV2
TGCAGCGTTGAAGATATGGGGCCGGAGTTCTTC,CSVEDMGPEFF,.,.,TRBJ2-1,TRBV29-1
TGTGCCAGCAGCCAAGAAGGACTACACTATGGCTACACCTTC,CASSQEGLHYGYTF,.,.,TRBJ1-2,TRBV4-2
TGTGCCACCAGCAGAGATCCCGTGGGCGCAGACACCGGGGAGCTGTTTTTT,CATSRDPVGADTGELFF,.,.,TRBJ2-2,TRBV15
TGCGCCAGCAGCCAAGATGCGGGCTTCGGCAATCAGCCCCAGCATTTT,CASSQDAGFGNQPQHF,.,.,TRBJ1-5,TRBV4-1
TGTGCCAGTAGTGTGCAGGGGAACACTGAAGCTTTCTTT,CASSVQGNTEAFF,.,.,TRBJ1-1,TRBV19
TGTGCCAGCAGGCGAGACAGGGGCGCCCTGGATGAGCAGTTCTTC,CASRRDRGALDEQFF,.,TRBD1,TRBJ2-1,TRBV7-8
TGTGCCAGTACCATGACAGGGGGCGGAAACACCATATATTTT,CASTMTGGGNTIYF,few,TRBD1,TRBJ1-3,TRBV19
TGTGCCAGCAGTTCCCGGACAGGCCCTAGATCCTACGAGCAGTACTTC,CASSSRTGPRSYEQYF,.,TRBD1,TRBJ2-7,TRBV6-7
TGTGCCAGCAGTAAAGACAGGGTCGGCAATGAGCAGTTCTTC,CASSKDRVGNEQFF,.,TRBD1,TRBJ2-1,TRBV2
TGTGCCAGCAGTTTCCTCAGAGGTTCGCCCCTCCACTTT,CASSFLRGSPLHF,.,.,TRBJ1-6,TRBV27
TGCGCCAGCAGCCAGGGCGTAGGGCTAGCGGCGACAGATACGCAGTATTTT,CASSQGVGLAATDTQYF,.,TRBD2,TRBJ2-3,TRBV4-1
TGTGCCAGCTCACCACAAGGTGGACATCGGACCGGGGAGCTGTTTTTT,CASSPQGGHRTGELFF,.,.,TRBJ2-2,TRBV18
TGTGCCAGCAGCGGAGGGACCCTTGGGACCTACAATGAGCAGTTCTTC,CASSGGTLGTYNEQFF,.,.,TRBJ2-1,TRBV7-9
TGTGCCAGTAGTTCCGCAGGGGGTAGTCAGTTCTTC,CASSSAGGSQFF,.,TRBD1,TRBJ2-1,TRBV19
TGTGCCAGCGGCGCGACTAGCTTCAATGAGCAGTTCTTC,CASGATSFNEQFF,.,TRBD2,TRBJ2-1,TRBV7-9
TGTGCCAGCAGTTTTAGGAGGGGGCGTGAAGCTTTCTTT,CASSFRRGREAFF,.,TRBD1,TRBJ1-1,TRBV6-2/TRBV6-3
TGTGCCAGCAGCTTAGTTGGGGCGGGGGGACCCCAAGAGACCCAGTACTTC,CASSLVGAGGPQETQYF,.,TRBD2,TRBJ2-5,TRBV7-6
TGTGCCAGCAGCTACCGGGACAGGGGGCCGGATACGCAGTATTTT,CASSYRDRGPDTQYF,.,TRBD1,TRBJ2-3,TRBV5-5
TGTGCCAGCAGTGAATCGGGGGGTGCTCAGCCCCAGCATTTT,CASSESGGAQPQHF,.,.,TRBJ1-5,TRBV2